What follows is one T cell receptor (beta chain) and its context. This entry belongs to a study of blood T cell repertoires in COVID-19. Study at large: Specimens from acute and convalescent COVID-19 originated in the United States, Italy and Spain. T cells, B-cell-depleted T cells, or PBMCs supplied cDNA or gDNA.

Germline CDR1 is MDHEN and CDR2 is SYDVKM. J was trimmed by 3 bases and V by 9 bases; bases with no gene match: 10. The CDR3 length is 15 residues. Under the authors' procedure: Researchers report that nucleated cell counts were estimated from reference gene primer amplification. TCRdb's copy holds only in-frame clones and misses some; the assay was immunoSEQ multiplex PCR. V, J and clone size are taken as reported in that table, and D and trimming were inferred from the DNA itself. Of under 55,000 clones listed, more than 70% are singletons. The receptor was isolated from a human donor in a cohort sampled during active COVID-19. The chain carries TRBV28 and TRBJ2-7; TRBD2 agrees at 11 bases. Sequences were obtained from peripheral blood. The CDR3 protein is CASGTLGTSGYEQYF. For the CDR3, the DNA is TGTGCCAGTGGGACCCTCGGGACTAGCGGCTACGAGCAGTACTTC.